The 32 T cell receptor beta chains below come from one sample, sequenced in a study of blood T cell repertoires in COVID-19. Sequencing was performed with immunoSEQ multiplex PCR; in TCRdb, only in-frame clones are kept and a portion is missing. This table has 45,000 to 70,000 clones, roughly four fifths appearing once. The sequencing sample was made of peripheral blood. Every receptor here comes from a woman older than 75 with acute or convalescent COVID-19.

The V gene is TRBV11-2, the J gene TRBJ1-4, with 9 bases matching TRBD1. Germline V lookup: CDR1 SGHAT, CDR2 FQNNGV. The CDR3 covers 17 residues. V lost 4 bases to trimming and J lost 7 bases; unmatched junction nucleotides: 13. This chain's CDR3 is CASSWTATGTGTEKLFF. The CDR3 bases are TGTGCCAGCAGCTGGACAGCAACCGGGACAGGGACTGAAAAACTGTTTTTT.

The CDR3 protein is CASSLVVGSGYNEQFF. The CDR3 DNA is TGTGCCAGCAGCTTAGTGGTAGGAAGCGGCTACAATGAGCAGTTCTTC. This rearrangement joins TRBV7-9 to TRBJ2-1; a weak D match, TRBD2 (5 bases). Germline lookup yields CDR1 SEHNR and CDR2 FQNEAQ (reference sequence). V lost 1 base to trimming and J lost 3 bases, with 13 bases between them. There are 16 residues in the CDR3.

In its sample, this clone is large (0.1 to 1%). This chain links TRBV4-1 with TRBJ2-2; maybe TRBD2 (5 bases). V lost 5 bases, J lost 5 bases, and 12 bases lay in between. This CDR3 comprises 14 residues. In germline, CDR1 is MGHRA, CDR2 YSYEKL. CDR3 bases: TGCGCCAGCAGCGCTCGTGGGGAGACCGGGGAGCTGTTTTTT. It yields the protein CASSARGETGELFF.

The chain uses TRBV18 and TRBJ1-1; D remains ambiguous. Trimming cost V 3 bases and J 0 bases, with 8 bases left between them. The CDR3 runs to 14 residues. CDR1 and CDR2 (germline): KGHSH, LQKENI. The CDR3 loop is CASSPAIMNTEAFF. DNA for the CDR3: TGTGCCAGCTCACCCGCGATAATGAACACTGAAGCTTTCTTT.

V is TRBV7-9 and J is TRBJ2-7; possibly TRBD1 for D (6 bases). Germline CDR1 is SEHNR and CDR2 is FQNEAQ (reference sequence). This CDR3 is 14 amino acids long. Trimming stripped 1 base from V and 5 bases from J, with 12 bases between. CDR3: CASSLEGQGHEQYF. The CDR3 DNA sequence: TGTGCCAGCAGCTTAGAGGGACAAGGCCACGAGCAGTACTTC.

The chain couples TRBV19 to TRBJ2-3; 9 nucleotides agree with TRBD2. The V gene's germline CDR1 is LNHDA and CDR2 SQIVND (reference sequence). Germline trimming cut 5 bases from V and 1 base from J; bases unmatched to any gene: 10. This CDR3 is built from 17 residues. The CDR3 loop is CASSPRGVAGGTDTQYF. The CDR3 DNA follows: TGTGCCAGTAGTCCCCGGGGGGTAGCGGGGGGCACAGATACGCAGTATTTT. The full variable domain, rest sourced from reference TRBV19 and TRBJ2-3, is DGGITQSPKYLFRKEGQNVTLSCEQNLNHDAMYWYRQDPGQGLRLIYYSQIVNDFQKGDIAEGYSVSREKKESFPLTVTSAQKNPTAFYLCASSPRGVAGGTDTQYFGPGTRLTVL.

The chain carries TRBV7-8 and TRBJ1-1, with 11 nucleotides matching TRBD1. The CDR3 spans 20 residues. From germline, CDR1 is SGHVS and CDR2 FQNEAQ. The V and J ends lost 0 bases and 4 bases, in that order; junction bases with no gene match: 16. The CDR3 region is CASSLAVRRTGGLVGTEAFF. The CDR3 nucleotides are TGTGCCAGCAGCTTAGCGGTTCGGAGGACAGGGGGCTTGGTAGGCACTGAAGCTTTCTTT.

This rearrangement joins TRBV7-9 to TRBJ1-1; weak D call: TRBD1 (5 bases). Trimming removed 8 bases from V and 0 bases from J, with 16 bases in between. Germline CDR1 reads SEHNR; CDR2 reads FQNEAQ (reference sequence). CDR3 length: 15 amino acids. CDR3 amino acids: CASQLNSQVNTEAFF. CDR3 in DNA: TGTGCCAGCCAGCTTAATTCACAGGTGAACACTGAAGCTTTCTTT.

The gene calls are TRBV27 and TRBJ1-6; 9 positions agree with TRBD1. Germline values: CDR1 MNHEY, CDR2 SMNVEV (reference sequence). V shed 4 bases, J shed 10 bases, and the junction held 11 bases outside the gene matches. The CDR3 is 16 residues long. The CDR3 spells CASSSALGTGWSPLHF. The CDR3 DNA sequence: TGTGCCAGCAGTTCGGCATTGGGGACAGGGTGGTCACCCCTCCACTTT.

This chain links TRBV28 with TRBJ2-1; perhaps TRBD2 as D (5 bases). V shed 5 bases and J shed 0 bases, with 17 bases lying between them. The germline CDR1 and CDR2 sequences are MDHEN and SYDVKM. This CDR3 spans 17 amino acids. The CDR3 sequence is CASSPAPGGPSYNEQFF. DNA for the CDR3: TGTGCCAGCAGTCCCGCCCCCGGCGGGCCCTCCTACAATGAGCAGTTCTTC.

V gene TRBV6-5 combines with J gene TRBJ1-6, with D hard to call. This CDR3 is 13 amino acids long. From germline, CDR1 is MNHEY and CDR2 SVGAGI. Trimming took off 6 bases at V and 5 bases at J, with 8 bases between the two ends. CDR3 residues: CASREWDNSPLHF. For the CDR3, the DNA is TGTGCCAGCAGGGAGTGGGATAATTCACCCCTCCACTTT.

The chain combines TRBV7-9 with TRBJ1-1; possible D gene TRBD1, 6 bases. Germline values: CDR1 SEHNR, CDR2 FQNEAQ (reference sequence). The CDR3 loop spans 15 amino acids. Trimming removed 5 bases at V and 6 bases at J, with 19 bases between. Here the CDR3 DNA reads TGTGCCAGCAGCCCGCCTATGGGGGCTAAAGCTGAAGCTTTCTTT. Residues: CASSPPMGAKAEAFF.

The DNA of the CDR3 is TGTGCCAGCAGCCAAGTCCCTAGCGGGGGGGTCAGAGAGACCCAGTACTTC. Its translation: CASSQVPSGGVRETQYF. V gene TRBV3-1 (or the pseudogene TRBV3-2) combines with J gene TRBJ2-5, with 12 nucleotides matching TRBD2. Trimming at V came to 1 base and at J to 4 bases, leaving 7 bases not matched to a gene. CDR3 length: 17 amino acids. Germline assignment: CDR1 LGHDT and CDR2 YNNKEL (reference sequence).

CDR3 DNA sequence: TGCAGCGTAGACAGGCCGGGAAAAAATGAGCAGTTCTTC. Protein: CSVDRPGKNEQFF. The V call is TRBV29-1, the J call TRBJ2-1; D is possibly TRBD1 (6 bases). Germline V lookup: CDR1 SQVTM, CDR2 ANQGSEA. The CDR3 is made up of 13 amino acids. V lost 6 bases and J lost 7, with 16 bases in between.

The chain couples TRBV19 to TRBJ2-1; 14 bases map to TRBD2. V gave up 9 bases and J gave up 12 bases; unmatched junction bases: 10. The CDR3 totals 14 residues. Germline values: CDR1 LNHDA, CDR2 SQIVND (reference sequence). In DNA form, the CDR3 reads TGTGCCAGCGCGGGACTAGCGGGGGTCTTGGGGCAGTTCTTC. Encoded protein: CASAGLAGVLGQFF.

The CDR3 reads CASSLRSGDNEQFF. The CDR3 bases are TGCGCCAGCAGCTTACGATCAGGGGACAATGAGCAGTTCTTC. This chain links TRBV5-1 with TRBJ2-1, with a weak D call TRBD1 (6 bases). The CDR3 sequence is 14 residues long. Trimming shortened V by 2 bases and J by 5 bases, and 11 bases separated the two germline ends. Germline V gives CDR1 SGHRS, CDR2 YFSETQ.

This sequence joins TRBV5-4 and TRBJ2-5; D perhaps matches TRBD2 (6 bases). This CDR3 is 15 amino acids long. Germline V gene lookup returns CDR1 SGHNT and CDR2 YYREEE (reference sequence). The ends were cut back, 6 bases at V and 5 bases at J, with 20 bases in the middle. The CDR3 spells CASTSRGGTHETQYF. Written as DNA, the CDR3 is TGTGCCAGCACTTCCCGGGGCGGGACTCATGAGACCCAGTACTTC.

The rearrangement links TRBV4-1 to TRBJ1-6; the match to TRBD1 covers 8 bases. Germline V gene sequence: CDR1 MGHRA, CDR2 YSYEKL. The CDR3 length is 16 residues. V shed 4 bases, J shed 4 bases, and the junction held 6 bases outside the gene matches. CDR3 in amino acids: CASSLTDRVYNSPLHF. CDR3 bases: TGCGCCAGCAGCCTTACGGACAGGGTTTATAATTCACCCCTCCACTTT.

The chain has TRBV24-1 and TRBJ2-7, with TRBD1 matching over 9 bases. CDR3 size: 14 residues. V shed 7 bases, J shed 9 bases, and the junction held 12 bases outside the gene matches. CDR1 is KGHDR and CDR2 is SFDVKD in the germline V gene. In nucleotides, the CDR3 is TGTGCCACCAGCGAGTCCCGGGACAGGGATGGGCAGTACTTC. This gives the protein CATSESRDRDGQYF.

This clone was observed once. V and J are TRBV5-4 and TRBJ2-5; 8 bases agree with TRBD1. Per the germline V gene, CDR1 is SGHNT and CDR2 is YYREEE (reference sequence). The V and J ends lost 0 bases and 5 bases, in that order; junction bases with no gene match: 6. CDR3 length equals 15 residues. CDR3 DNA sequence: TGTGCCAGCAGCTTGGACCAGGGGGCAGGGGAGACCCAGTACTTC. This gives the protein CASSLDQGAGETQYF. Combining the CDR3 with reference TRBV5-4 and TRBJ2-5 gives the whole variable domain ETGVTQSPTHLIKTRGQQVTLRCSSQSGHNTVSWYQQALGQGPQFIFQYYREEENGRGNFPPRFSGLQFPNYSSELNVNALELDDSALYLCASSLDQGAGETQYFGPGTRLLVL.

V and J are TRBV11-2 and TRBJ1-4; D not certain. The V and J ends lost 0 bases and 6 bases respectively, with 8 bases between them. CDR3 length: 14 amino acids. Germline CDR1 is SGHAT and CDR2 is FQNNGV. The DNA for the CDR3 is TGTGCCAGCAGCTTAGACGGGAAGTATGAAAAACTGTTTTTT. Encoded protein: CASSLDGKYEKLFF.

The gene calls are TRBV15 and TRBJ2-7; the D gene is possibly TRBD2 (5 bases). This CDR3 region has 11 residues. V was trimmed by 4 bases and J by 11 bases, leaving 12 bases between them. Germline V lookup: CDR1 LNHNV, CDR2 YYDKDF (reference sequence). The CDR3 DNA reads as TGTGCCACCAGCATGGGCGGGTTGGAGTACTTC. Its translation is CATSMGGLEYF.

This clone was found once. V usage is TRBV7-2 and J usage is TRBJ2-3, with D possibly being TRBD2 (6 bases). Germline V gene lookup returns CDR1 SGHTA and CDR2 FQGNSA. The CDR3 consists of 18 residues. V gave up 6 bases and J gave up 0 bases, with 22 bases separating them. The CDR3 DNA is TGTGCCAGCAGTACCCCTCGGGTAGCGGCCTCCAGCACAGATACGCAGTATTTT. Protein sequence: CASSTPRVAASSTDTQYF.

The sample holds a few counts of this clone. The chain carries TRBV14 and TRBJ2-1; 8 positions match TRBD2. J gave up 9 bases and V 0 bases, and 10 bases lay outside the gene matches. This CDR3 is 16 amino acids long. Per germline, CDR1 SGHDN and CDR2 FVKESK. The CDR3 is CASSQEAGVFGSEQFF. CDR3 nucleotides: TGTGCCAGCAGCCAAGAAGCGGGAGTTTTTGGAAGTGAGCAGTTCTTC.

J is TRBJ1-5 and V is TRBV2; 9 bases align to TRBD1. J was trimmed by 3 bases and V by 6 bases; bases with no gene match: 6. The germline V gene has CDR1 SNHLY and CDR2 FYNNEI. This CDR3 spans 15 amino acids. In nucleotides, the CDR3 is TGTGCCAGCAGGACAGGGGGTACATCCAATCAGCCCCAGCATTTT. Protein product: CASRTGGTSNQPQHF.

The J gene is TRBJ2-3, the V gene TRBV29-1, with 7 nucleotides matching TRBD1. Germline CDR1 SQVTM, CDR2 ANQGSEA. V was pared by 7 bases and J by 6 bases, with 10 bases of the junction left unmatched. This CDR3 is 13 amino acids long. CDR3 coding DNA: TGCAGCGCCGGACAGGCCCGCGCTGATACGCAGTATTTT. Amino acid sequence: CSAGQARADTQYF.

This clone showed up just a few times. The CDR3 sequence is CASTPGDRVGSPLHF. The CDR3 bases are TGTGCCAGCACCCCTGGGGACAGGGTAGGTTCACCCCTCCACTTT. The genes are TRBV6-5 and TRBJ1-6; TRBD1 aligns across 9 bases. With V trimmed by 7 bases and J by 9 bases, 10 bases remained unmatched. Germline lookup yields CDR1 MNHEY and CDR2 SVGAGI. This CDR3 contains 15 residues.

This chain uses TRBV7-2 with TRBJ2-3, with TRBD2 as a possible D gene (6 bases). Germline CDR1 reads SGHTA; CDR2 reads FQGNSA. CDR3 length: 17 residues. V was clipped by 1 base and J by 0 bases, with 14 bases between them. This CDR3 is CASSLGFAGSSTDTQYF. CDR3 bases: TGTGCCAGCAGCTTAGGTTTCGCGGGGAGTAGCACAGATACGCAGTATTTT.

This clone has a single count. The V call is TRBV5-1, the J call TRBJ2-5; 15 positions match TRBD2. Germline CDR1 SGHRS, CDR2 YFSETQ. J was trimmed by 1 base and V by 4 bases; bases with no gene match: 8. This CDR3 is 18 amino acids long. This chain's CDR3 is CASSSSGTSGGPQETQYF. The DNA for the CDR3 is TGCGCCAGCAGCAGTTCCGGGACTAGCGGGGGGCCCCAAGAGACCCAGTACTTC. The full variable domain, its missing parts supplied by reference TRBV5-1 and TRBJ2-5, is KAGVTQTPRYLIKTRGQQVTLSCSPISGHRSVSWYQQTPGQGLQFLFEYFSETQRNKGNFPGRFSGRQFSNSRSEMNVSTLELGDSALYLCASSSSGTSGGPQETQYFGPGTRLLVL.

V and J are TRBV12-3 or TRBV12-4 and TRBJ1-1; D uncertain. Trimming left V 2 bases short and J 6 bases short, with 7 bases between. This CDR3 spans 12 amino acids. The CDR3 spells CASSLPGSEAFF. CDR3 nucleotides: TGTGCCAGCAGTTTACCGGGGTCTGAAGCTTTCTTT.

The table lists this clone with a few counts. The CDR3 DNA reads TGCGCCAGCAGCTTGGACAGCTCTGGAAACACCATATATTTT. This encodes CASSLDSSGNTIYF. This rearrangement joins TRBV5-1 to TRBJ1-3; D unclear. Trimming stripped 0 bases from V and 0 bases from J, with 4 bases between. Germline-derived CDR1 and CDR2 are SGHRS and YFSETQ. The CDR3 loop spans 14 amino acids.

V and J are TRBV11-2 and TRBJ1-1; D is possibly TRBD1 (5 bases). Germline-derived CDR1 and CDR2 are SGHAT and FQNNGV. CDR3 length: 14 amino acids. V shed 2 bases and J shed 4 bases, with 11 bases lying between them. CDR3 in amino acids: CASSLSQASTEAFF. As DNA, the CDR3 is TGTGCCAGCAGCTTATCACAGGCTAGCACTGAAGCTTTCTTT.